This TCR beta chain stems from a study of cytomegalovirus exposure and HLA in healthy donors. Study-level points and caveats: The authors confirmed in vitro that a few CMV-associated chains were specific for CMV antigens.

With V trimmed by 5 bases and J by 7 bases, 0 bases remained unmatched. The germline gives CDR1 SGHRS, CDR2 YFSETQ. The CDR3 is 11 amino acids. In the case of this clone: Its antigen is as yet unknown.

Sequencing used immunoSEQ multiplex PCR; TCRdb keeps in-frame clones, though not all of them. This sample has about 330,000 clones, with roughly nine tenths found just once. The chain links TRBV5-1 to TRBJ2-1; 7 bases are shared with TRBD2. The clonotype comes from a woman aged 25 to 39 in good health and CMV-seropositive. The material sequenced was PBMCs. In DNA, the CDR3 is TGCGCCAGCAGGGGGGGGAATGAGCAGTTCTTC. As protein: CASRGGNEQFF. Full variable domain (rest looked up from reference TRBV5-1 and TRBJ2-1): KAGVTQTPRYLIKTRGQQVTLSCSPISGHRSVSWYQQTPGQGLQFLFEYFSETQRNKGNFPGRFSGRQFSNSRSEMNVSTLELGDSALYLCASRGGNEQFFGPGTRLTVL.